Sequencing of this T cell receptor (beta chain) was carried out in a study of blood T cell repertoires in COVID-19. Turning to the study itself: The United States, Italy and Spain were the sources of the acute and convalescent COVID-19 samples. PBMCs, B-cell-depleted T cells, or T cells were the source of the cDNA or gDNA that made up the material.

As originally analysed: Estimated nucleated cell counts came from reference gene primer amplification. Data came from immunoSEQ multiplex PCR; TCRdb stores just in-frame clones and leaves some out. The D gene and trimming were derived from the DNA, and the V and J assignments and clone size from that table. The sample includes roughly 200,000 clones, around 90% of them seen just once. This clone was observed a single time. The CDR3 has 15 amino acids. Per the germline V gene, CDR1 is SGHNT and CDR2 is YYREEE (reference sequence). V shed 3 bases, J shed 6 bases, and the junction held 6 bases outside the gene matches.

This chain joins TRBV5-4 and TRBJ2-1, with 10 nucleotides matching TRBD2. The sequence was collected from a man between 35 and 55 years old with active or convalescent COVID-19. Sequenced material: peripheral blood. The CDR3 DNA is TGTGCCAGCAGCTCAGCGGGGGGGATTCCCAATGAGCAGTTCTTC. Its translation is CASSSAGGIPNEQFF.